Listed below are T cell receptor beta chains from one sample, sequenced in a study of blood T cell repertoires in COVID-19. TCRdb's copy holds only in-frame clones and misses some; the assay was immunoSEQ multiplex PCR. This sample yields 230,000 or so clones, of which approximately 80% are seen a single time; around 20% belongs to the top ten. Sequencing was done on a sample of peripheral blood. These receptor sequences come from a man aged 25-45 years with active or convalescent COVID-19. Both conserved end residues are part of each CDR3. The D gene is left open where the match is weak. A row's size may be missing; if present it is once, few, many or a size class.

TRBD1 | TRBJ2-7 | TRBV7-6 | . | TGTGCCAGCAGCCACAGGGGAACCTACGAGCAGTACTTC | CASSHRGTYEQYF
TRBD2 | TRBJ2-1 | TRBV4-3 | few | TGCGCCAGCAGCCAAGGTCGGCTAGCGGGAGTTGAGCAGTTCTTC | CASSQGRLAGVEQFF
TRBD2 | TRBJ2-1 | TRBV9 | once | TGTGCCAGCAGCGCTGGGACTAGCGGAGGTGAGCAGTTCTTC | CASSAGTSGGEQFF
. | TRBJ1-4 | TRBV18 | . | TGTGCCAGCTCACCACCGAGAGGGAGGAGTGAAAAACTGTTTTTT | CASSPPRGRSEKLFF
TRBD1 | TRBJ2-7 | TRBV6-5 | . | TGTGCCAACAATGGACAGGACTACGAGCAGTACTTC | CANNGQDYEQYF
TRBD1 | TRBJ1-2 | TRBV2 | once | TGTGCCAGCAGGACAGATACAGGGGCCCTGGGGGGCTACACCTTC | CASRTDTGALGGYTF
. | TRBJ1-2 | TRBV19 | . | TGTGCCAGTACATCAAACTATGGCTACACCTTC | CASTSNYGYTF
. | TRBJ2-1 | TRBV30 | . | TGTGCCTGGAGTGTATCCAGGGCGATTAGCTCCTACAATGAGCAGTTCTTC | CAWSVSRAISSYNEQFF
. | TRBJ1-2 | TRBV6-5 | . | TGTGCCAGCAGTAACCTCCAGGGGGGCTACACCTTC | CASSNLQGGYTF
. | TRBJ2-7 | TRBV4-1 | . | TGCGCCAGCAGCCAAGACGGACAGGAGCAGTACTTC | CASSQDGQEQYF
TRBD2 | TRBJ2-1 | TRBV27 | . | TGTGCCAGCAAACAAGGTGGGACTAGCGGGTTTTCGGGGTACAATGAGCAGTTCTTC | CASKQGGTSGFSGYNEQFF
. | TRBJ1-2 | TRBV7-6 | . | TGTGCCAGCAGCTTGGGGGCAGGGGAAGGCTACACCTTC | CASSLGAGEGYTF
. | TRBJ1-5 | TRBV4-3 | . | TGCGCCAGCAGCCAAGAGGGGGGAAATCAGCCCCAGCATTTT | CASSQEGGNQPQHF
. | TRBJ2-5 | TRBV4-3 | once | TGCGCCAGCAGCCAAGACGGCAGGGTCGAAGAGACCCAGTACTTC | CASSQDGRVEETQYF
. | TRBJ2-2 | TRBV5-1 | . | TGCGCCAGCAGCTTGGAGACCCGGCGGGGGCAGAACACCGGGGAGCTGTTTTTT | CASSLETRRGQNTGELFF
TRBD1 | TRBJ2-1 | TRBV29-1 | . | TGCAGCGTTGAAGGCAGGGGGAATGAGCAGTTCTTC | CSVEGRGNEQFF
. | TRBJ1-5 | TRBV4-2 | once | TGTGCCAGCAGCCAACGGTACGCCGATCAGCCCCAGCATTTT | CASSQRYADQPQHF
TRBD1 | TRBJ2-5 | TRBV2 | . | TGTGCCAGCAACCTGGACAGGGCTGGTTCTCGGGAGACCCAGTACTTC | CASNLDRAGSRETQYF
TRBD2 | TRBJ2-5 | TRBV11-2 | . | TGTGCCAGCAGCGCAGAGACTAGCACCGGGACCCAGTACTTC | CASSAETSTGTQYF
TRBD1 | TRBJ2-1 | TRBV5-1 | . | TGCGCCAGCAGCCTGACTGGGACAGCCAATGAGCAGTTCTTC | CASSLTGTANEQFF
. | TRBJ2-1 | TRBV4-3 | . | TGCGCCAGCAGCCAAGATCGGGCGGGTTGGGATGAGCAGTTCTTC | CASSQDRAGWDEQFF
. | TRBJ2-3 | TRBV28 | . | TGTGCCAGCAGTTTGATCTTTGGTCAGTTCACAGATACGCAGTATTTT | CASSLIFGQFTDTQYF
TRBD1 | TRBJ1-5 | TRBV5-4 | . | TGTGCCAGCAGCGCCAATCCGGGACAGGGGTCACCCGGGGAGCCCCAGCATTTT | CASSANPGQGSPGEPQHF
TRBD2 | TRBJ2-3 | TRBV4-1 | . | TGCGCCAGCAGCCAAGAGCCTACTAGCGGGAGTAGAAAAGATACGCAGTATTTT | CASSQEPTSGSRKDTQYF
TRBD2 | TRBJ2-3 | TRBV4-3 | . | TGCGCCAGCAGCACGGGACTAGCGGGCGGTACCACAGATACGCAGTATTTT | CASSTGLAGGTTDTQYF
. | TRBJ2-6 | TRBV5-1 | . | TGCGCCAGCAGCTTGGCCACGGCTGGGGCCAACGTCCTGACTTTC | CASSLATAGANVLTF
. | TRBJ2-7 | TRBV5-1 | once | TGCGCCAGCAGCTTGGGCCAGGGCTCCTACGAGCAGTACTTC | CASSLGQGSYEQYF
. | TRBJ1-2 | TRBV2 | . | TGTGCCAGCAGCGGACAAGTCTATGGCTACACCTTC | CASSGQVYGYTF
TRBD1 | TRBJ2-1 | TRBV5-8 | few | TGTGCCAGCAGCTTGGACAGGGGGACCTACAATGAGCAGTTCTTC | CASSLDRGTYNEQFF
TRBD2 | TRBJ2-1 | TRBV7-2 | . | TGTGCCAGCAGCCCCAGCGGGGTAACCTACAATGAGCAGTTCTTC | CASSPSGVTYNEQFF
. | TRBJ2-4 | TRBV5-1 | few | TGCGCCAGCAGCTACTATAGCGAGGGAGGGGGGCGAGGCAAAAACATTCAGTACTTC | CASSYYSEGGGRGKNIQYF
TRBD1 | TRBJ1-5 | TRBV30 | once | TGTGCCCTCTCGAGGGACAGCCAAGGACCCCAGCATTTT | CALSRDSQGPQHF
TRBD2 | TRBJ2-7 | TRBV2 | . | TGTGCCACCGCGGGAGTCAGTTACGAGCAGTACTTC | CATAGVSYEQYF
TRBD1 | TRBJ1-6 | TRBV6-1 | . | TGTGCCAGCAGTGAACAGGGACAGAATTCACCCCTCCACTTT | CASSEQGQNSPLHF
. | TRBJ1-5 | TRBV19 | few | TGTGCCAGTAGTATTAACAGGGTGGGGAATCAGCCCCAGCATTTT | CASSINRVGNQPQHF
. | TRBJ2-3 | TRBV5-1 | . | TGCGCCAGCAGCGGGGCTAGCACAGATACGCAGTATTTT | CASSGASTDTQYF
TRBD2 | TRBJ2-5 | TRBV3-1/TRBV3-2 | . | TGTGCCAGCAGCCAAGCGGGACTAGCGGTTCAAGAGACCCAGTACTTC | CASSQAGLAVQETQYF
. | TRBJ1-4 | TRBV18 | . | TGTGCCAGCTCACCAGGGCCTAATGAAAAACTGTTTTTT | CASSPGPNEKLFF
TRBD2 | TRBJ2-3 | TRBV10-3 | . | TGTGCCGCATCCCCGGGGGGACCCTTGAGAGATACGCAGTATTTT | CAASPGGPLRDTQYF
TRBD1 | TRBJ2-7 | TRBV2 | . | TGTGCCAGCAGCCAACAGGGGACCTACGAGCAGTACTTC | CASSQQGTYEQYF
. | TRBJ2-3 | TRBV29-1 | . | TGCAGCTGGGGGGGCCAGGGGGATACGCAGTATTTT | CSWGGQGDTQYF
TRBD2 | TRBJ2-7 | TRBV5-1 | . | TGCGCCAGCAATCCTAGCGGATCCTACGAGCAGTACTTC | CASNPSGSYEQYF
TRBD1 | TRBJ1-1 | TRBV29-1 | few | TGCAGCGTTGTGGACAGGCTTGCTTTCTTT | CSVVDRLAFF
. | TRBJ1-6 | TRBV6-5 | . | TGTGCCTCACAACGTCCAGGGGCCTATAATTCACCCCTCCACTTT | CASQRPGAYNSPLHF